The 25 T cell receptor beta chains in this list originate from one sample, sequenced in a study of Graves' ophthalmopathy and Graves' hyperthyroidism (dated by TCRdb to between 2017 and 2018). Sequencing was carried out with an Illumina HiSeq 2000. For repertoire sequencing, TCR beta CDR3 regions were amplified from RNA transcripts. A first-round RT-PCR used HTBI primers with the Qiagen OneStep RT-PCR kit, followed by a second-round multiplex PCR, size selection and purification. The raw public data were reprocessed by TCRdb itself: fastp quality trimming at Q25, MiXCR clonotype calling, in-frame beta chains only. CDR3 protein duplicates are merged, each entry listing the most common genes and DNA. The sample table contains roughly 380,000 distinct CDR3 sequences; only one count was recorded for roughly 14% of them. About 7% of the sample rests with the top ten. Specimen: peripheral blood. The receptors shown here come from a woman between 18 and 29 years old with stable Graves' hyperthyroidism. Donor details come from another sample of the same person, matched by shared clones.

This clonotype showed up many times. CDR3 sequence reads: CASSFPREQPQHF. In DNA form, the CDR3 reads TGTGCCAGCAGTTTTCCCAGGGAACAGCCCCAGCATTTT. The chain employs TRBV6-5 and TRBJ1-5, with D maybe TRBD1 (5 bases). V lost 4 bases and J lost 7, with 11 bases in between. The CDR3 covers 13 residues. CDR1 and CDR2 (germline): MNHEY, SVGAGI.

In its sample, this clonotype was seen a few times. This chain links TRBV7-2 with TRBJ2-7, with 9 bases fitting TRBD1. Germline V gene data show CDR1 as SGHTA and CDR2 as FQGNSA. The CDR3 spans 15 residues. Losses at the gene ends were 5 bases for V and 7 bases for J; bases not matched to a gene: 12. The CDR3 here is CASSPPGTGIREQYF. The CDR3 coding sequence is TGTGCCAGCAGCCCACCCGGGACAGGGATTCGGGAGCAGTACTTC.

The rearrangement joins TRBV6-5 to TRBJ2-2; D is unclear. Germline V lookup: CDR1 MNHEY, CDR2 SVGAGI. The V gene lost 2 bases and the J gene lost 6 bases, with 7 bases spanning the gap. The CDR3 spans 13 residues. The CDR3 spells CASSYEVSGELFF. CDR3 nucleotide sequence: TGTGCCAGCAGTTACGAGGTATCCGGGGAGCTGTTTTTT.

This chain uses TRBV7-2 with TRBJ2-5, with 9 bases matching TRBD1. The CDR3 loop spans 14 amino acids. Trimming removed 11 bases from V and 4 bases from J; junction bases left unmatched: 11. In germline, CDR1 is SGHTA, CDR2 FQGNSA. CDR3 sequence reads: CAGTGLRGPETQYF. The CDR3, as DNA: TGTGCCGGGACAGGGTTGAGGGGTCCAGAGACCCAGTACTTC.

This clonotype was recorded many times. The chain uses TRBV2 and TRBJ1-1, with TRBD1 as a possible D gene (5 bases). Trimming pared 5 bases from V and 4 bases from J, leaving 11 bases between. Germline CDR1 reads SNHLY; CDR2 reads FYNNEI. The CDR3 is made up of 13 amino acids. The CDR3 loop is CASSSLGGTEAFF. CDR3 nucleotides: TGTGCCAGCAGTTCCCTGGGGGGCACTGAAGCTTTCTTT.

There are many counts of this clonotype. The rearrangement joins TRBV27 to TRBJ1-2; 7 bases line up with TRBD1. Trimming cost V 5 bases and J 3 bases; bases outside gene matches: 3. This CDR3 region has 13 residues. Germline values: CDR1 MNHEY, CDR2 SMNVEV (reference sequence). The DNA for the CDR3 is TGTGCCAGCAGTGGACAGGCTTACTATGGCTACACCTTC. Translated, it gives CASSGQAYYGYTF.

This clonotype was recorded many times. The chain recombines TRBV6-5 with TRBJ2-7; D unresolved. The CDR3 length is 14 residues. CDR1 MNHEY and CDR2 SVGAGI come from the germline V gene. V was clipped by 4 bases and J by 3 bases, with 13 bases between them. This CDR3 is CASSWGPQDYEQYF. CDR3 nucleotide sequence: TGTGCCAGCAGTTGGGGTCCCCAGGACTACGAGCAGTACTTC.

As for this clonotype: Being one base from a much bigger clone, this may be a read error. The chain recombines TRBV10-3 with TRBJ2-7, with D possibly matching TRBD1 (5 bases). Per the germline V gene, CDR1 is ENHRY and CDR2 is SYGVKD. This CDR3 comprises 15 residues. Between the trimmed V and J ends, which lost 11 bases and 1 base, there was a span of 21 bases. CDR3: CARPSGKISSYEQYF. The DNA of the CDR3 is TGTGCCCGTCCGTCAGGGAAAATATCATCCTACGAGCAGTACTTC.

This clonotype was picked up many times. The DNA for the CDR3 is TGTGCCTCGAGAGCGGGGGGCCACGAGCAGTACTTC. Its translation: CASRAGGHEQYF. This chain links TRBV27 with TRBJ2-7, with TRBD2 matching 9 bases. The germline CDR1 and CDR2 sequences are MNHEY and SMNVEV (reference sequence). The CDR3 is 12 residues long. The V and J ends lost 11 bases and 5 bases, in that order; junction bases with no gene match: 7.

This clonotype was picked up many times. V gene TRBV12-3 or TRBV12-4 combines with J gene TRBJ1-1; no firm D call. Trimming removed 8 bases from V and 4 bases from J, with 17 bases in between. The CDR3 spans 14 residues. The CDR3 sequence is CASLKRSEGTEAFF. The CDR3 region has the DNA TGTGCCAGCCTTAAGAGGAGCGAAGGCACTGAAGCTTTCTTT.

This sequence joins TRBV28 and TRBJ2-7, with D possibly being TRBD1 or TRBD2 (6 bases each). The CDR3 runs 15 residues. Trimming left V 2 bases short and J 4 bases short, with 15 bases between. Germline assignment: CDR1 MDHEN and CDR2 SYDVKM. Here the CDR3 DNA reads TGTGCCAGCAGTTTAAACGGGGGCCTGATTTACGAGCAGTACTTC. Translated, it gives CASSLNGGLIYEQYF.

This clonotype appeared many times. V and J are TRBV12-3 or TRBV12-4 and TRBJ1-3; no firm D call. The V end lost 4 bases, the J end lost 5 bases, and 6 bases lay between the germline ends. The CDR3 runs to 12 residues. The CDR3 DNA reads TGTGCCAGCAGTTCAGGAAGAAACACCATATATTTT. It yields the protein CASSSGRNTIYF.

The sample holds many counts of this clonotype. The gene calls are TRBV12-3 or TRBV12-4 and TRBJ1-2, with a possible D match to TRBD1 (6 bases). The CDR3 extends over 14 amino acids. V was trimmed by 6 bases and J by 4 bases, leaving 15 bases between them. The DNA of the CDR3 is TGTGCCAGCAGCCATTACAGGGTTTCCTATGGCTACACCTTC. This translates into CASSHYRVSYGYTF.

This clonotype was seen many times. This chain connects TRBV2 to TRBJ2-2; 7 bases map to TRBD2. Germline-derived CDR1 and CDR2 are SNHLY and FYNNEI. The CDR3 totals 16 residues. Losses at the gene ends were 8 bases for V and 1 base for J; bases not matched to a gene: 10. For the CDR3, the DNA is TGTGCCAGCTACAGCGGGGACGGGCTGAACACCGGGGAGCTGTTTTTT. Translation gives CASYSGDGLNTGELFF.

This clonotype was found many times. The V gene is TRBV6-5, the J gene TRBJ1-2; D possibly corresponds to TRBD1 (5 bases). The CDR3 consists of 14 residues. The germline gives CDR1 MNHEY, CDR2 SVGAGI. Trimming removed 6 bases from V and 2 bases from J, with 13 bases in between. For the CDR3, the DNA is TGTGCCAGCAGCCTGACAGATATAAACTATGGCTACACCTTC. This codes for CASSLTDINYGYTF.

This clonotype was picked up many times. This chain links TRBV29-1 with TRBJ1-2, with D unresolved. This CDR3 has 12 amino acids. CDR1 and CDR2 (germline): SQVTM, ANQGSEA. With 8 bases removed from V and 2 bases from J, the gap between germline ends came to 12 bases. CDR3 DNA: TGCAGCAACTGTTGGGCAAACTATGGCTACACCTTC. Protein: CSNCWANYGYTF.

This clonotype was seen many times. V usage is TRBV20-1 and J usage is TRBJ1-2, with a weak D call TRBD1 (5 bases). Germline CDR1 DFQATT, CDR2 SNEGSKA (reference sequence). V lost 0 bases to trimming and J lost 3 bases, with 11 bases between them. This CDR3 is 14 amino acids long. Written as DNA, the CDR3 is TGCAGTGCTAGAGAAGGGGTCCGGGACTATGGCTACACCTTC. Protein sequence: CSAREGVRDYGYTF.

This clonotype was picked up many times. Since a much larger clone is just one base distant, this may be a read error. Given the absence of the conserved phenylalanine or tryptophan at the CDR3 end, a read error is likely. This chain uses TRBV12-3 or TRBV12-4 with TRBJ1-1; 7 bases align to TRBD1. With V trimmed by 3 bases and J by 11 bases, 9 bases remained unmatched. CDR3 size: 13 residues. CDR3 sequence reads: CASSLRQGDRAFL. The CDR3 region has the DNA TGTGCCAGCAGTTTGCGACAGGGTGATCGCGCTTTCCTT.

This clonotype has at least ten counts. The CDR3 nucleotides are TGTGCCAGCAGTTATAGCTCCTATAATTCACCCCTCCACTTT. It specifies CASSYSSYNSPLHF. The V gene is TRBV27, the J gene TRBJ1-6; no clear D gene. The CDR3 sequence is 14 residues long. Per the germline V gene, CDR1 is MNHEY and CDR2 is SMNVEV (reference sequence). Trimming removed 4 bases from V and 0 bases from J, with 4 bases in between.

Here the CDR3 reads CASSTLKGEQYF. CDR3 in DNA: TGTGCCAGTAGTACGCTGAAAGGCGAGCAGTACTTC. This chain uses TRBV19 with TRBJ2-7; the D is unclear. Trimming cost V 4 bases and J 6 bases, with 10 bases left between them. The CDR3 sequence is 12 residues long. CDR1 and CDR2 from the germline V gene are LNHDA and SQIVND (reference sequence).

This clonotype was counted a few times. The gene calls are TRBV5-1 and TRBJ2-5, with D perhaps matching TRBD1 (7 bases). Germline assignment: CDR1 SGHRS and CDR2 YFSETQ. Trimming pared 4 bases from V and 5 bases from J, leaving 18 bases between. The CDR3 runs 15 residues. The CDR3 sequence is CASSGGTAGAETQYF. The CDR3 region has the DNA TGCGCCAGCAGCGGGGGGACAGCAGGAGCGGAGACCCAGTACTTC.

Regarding this clonotype: Possible read error: a much larger clone is one base away. V gene TRBV12-3 or TRBV12-4 combines with J gene TRBJ2-5; no clear D. The CDR3 length is 10 residues. The DNA for the CDR3 is TGTGCCAGCGAAGGAGAGACCAAGTACTTC. This codes for CASEGETKYF.

This clonotype appeared many times. The chain couples TRBV11-1 to TRBJ2-7; D possibly uses TRBD1 or TRBD2 (5 bases each). CDR3 length equals 15 residues. Germline V gene lookup returns CDR1 SGHAT and CDR2 FQDESV (reference sequence). Trimming removed 5 bases at V and 7 bases at J, with 21 bases between. CDR3 region: CASSPLGRLDREQYF. The CDR3 DNA reads as TGTGCCAGCAGCCCTTTGGGACGGCTCGATCGTGAGCAGTACTTC.

This clonotype was found many times. The chain recombines TRBV5-1 with TRBJ1-1; no firm D call. Trimming shortened V by 0 bases and J by 5 bases, and 17 bases separated the two germline ends. Looked up from germline, CDR1 is SGHRS and CDR2 is YFSETQ. The CDR3 totals 16 residues. The CDR3 nucleotides read TGCGCCAGCAGCTTGGACGGGTGGGGTTGGGGAACTGAAGCTTTCTTT. This sequence encodes CASSLDGWGWGTEAFF.

The chain recombines TRBV6-2 or TRBV6-3 with TRBJ2-7, with TRBD2 identical over 12 bases. J lost 4 bases, V lost 4 bases, and 5 bases had no gene match. Germline V gene data show CDR1 as MNHEY and CDR2 as SVGEGT. This CDR3 has 15 amino acids. The CDR3 spells CASSFAGTSGYEQYF. In nucleotides, the CDR3 is TGTGCCAGCAGTTTCGCCGGGACTAGCGGGTACGAGCAGTACTTC.